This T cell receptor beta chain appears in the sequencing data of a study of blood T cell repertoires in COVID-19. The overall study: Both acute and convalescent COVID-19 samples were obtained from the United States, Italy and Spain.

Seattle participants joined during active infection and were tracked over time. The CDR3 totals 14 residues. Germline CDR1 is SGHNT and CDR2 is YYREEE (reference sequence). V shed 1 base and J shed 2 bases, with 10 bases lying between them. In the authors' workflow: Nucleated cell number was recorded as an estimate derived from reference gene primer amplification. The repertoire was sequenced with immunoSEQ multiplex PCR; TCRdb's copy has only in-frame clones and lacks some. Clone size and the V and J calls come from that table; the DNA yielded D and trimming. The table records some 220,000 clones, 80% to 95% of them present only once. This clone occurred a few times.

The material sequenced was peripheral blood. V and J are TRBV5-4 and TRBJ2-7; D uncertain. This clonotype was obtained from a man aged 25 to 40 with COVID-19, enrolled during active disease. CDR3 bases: TGTGCCAGCAGCTTGAATCAGGTAGCCTACGAGCAGTACTTC. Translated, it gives CASSLNQVAYEQYF.